This TCR beta chain was recovered during a study of blood T cell repertoires in COVID-19. The V gene end was trimmed by 3 bases and the J gene end by 4 bases; junction bases not matched to a gene: 3. CDR1 and CDR2 (germline): MGHDK, SYGVNS. The CDR3 covers 15 residues. Sequenced by immunoSEQ multiplex PCR; TCRdb stores in-frame clones only, minus some. Among fewer than 500,000 clones listed, roughly 89% were seen once. Sequencing used peripheral blood. The origin of this receptor is a woman aged 30 to 39 with active or convalescent COVID-19. The genes are TRBV25-1 and TRBJ2-1, with 10 bases identical to TRBD2. The CDR3, as DNA: TGTGCCAGCAGTGATGAGCGGGGGGGATACAATGAGCAGTTCTTC. It yields the protein CASSDERGGYNEQFF. Looking up the rest from reference TRBV25-1 and TRBJ2-1 gives the full variable domain: EADIYQTPRYLVIGTGKKITLECSQTMGHDKMYWYQQDPGMELHLIHYSYGVNSTEKGDLSSESTVSRIRTEHFPLTLESARPSHTSQYLCASSDERGGYNEQFFGPGTRLTVL.